Detailed here is one T cell receptor beta chain. Trimming cost V 5 bases and J 7 bases, with 17 bases left between them. In germline, CDR1 is MNHEY, CDR2 SVGAGI. The CDR3 contains 14 residues. This sample is part of a study of blood T cell repertoires in COVID-19. Overall study: Donors in the United States, Italy and Spain gave samples during acute or convalescent COVID-19. The cDNA or gDNA used as material had been derived from T cells, B-cell-depleted T cells, or PBMCs.

The repertoire was sequenced with immunoSEQ multiplex PCR; TCRdb's copy has only in-frame clones and lacks some. The profile shows about 360,000 clones, 75% to 90% of them singletons. This clonotype originated in a woman in her fifties or sixties with COVID-19, enrolled during active disease. The chain employs TRBV6-5 and TRBJ1-1; a possible D gene is TRBD1 (6 bases). The sample was peripheral blood. The CDR3 region has the DNA TGTGCCAGCAGTCGGGAGGGGGGGCTGAATGAAGCTTTCTTT. Amino acids: CASSREGGLNEAFF.